The 16 T cell receptor beta chains reported below all come from one sample, sequenced in a study of metastatic and nonmetastatic thyroid tumors (dated by TCRdb to about 2020). No patient had received any treatment before thyroid surgery. The library was built by means of PCR. Sequencing relied on an Illumina HiSeq 4000. TCRdb reworked the public reads: Q25 trimming with fastp, MiXCR clone assembly, productive beta chains retained. The sample table lists some 26,000 clones, about 3.7% of them with a count of one. The top ten clonotypes cover about 3.3% of the sample. Sequenced: blood. The receptors shown here come from a male donor with papillary thyroid cancer or a benign thyroid nodule (not recorded which). Some clones in this sample may be carry-over from other donors' samples.

The rearrangement uses TRBV5-1 and TRBJ1-2, with D perhaps TRBD1 (6 bases). Germline V CDR1 and CDR2: SGHRS, YFSETQ. The germline V and J ends were trimmed by 2 bases and 12 bases, with 14 bases remaining between them. The CDR3 has 12 residues. Here the CDR3 DNA reads TGCGCCAGCAGCTTACAGGGAGAAGGTCACACCTTC. Its translation is CASSLQGEGHTF.

This rearrangement joins TRBV5-6 to TRBJ1-3, with a possible D match to TRBD1 (5 bases). This CDR3 is 15 amino acids long. Germline V CDR1 and CDR2: SGHDT, YYEEEE. V was cut by 2 bases and J by 4 bases, with 13 bases left in between. CDR3 protein: CASSLGGTYGNTIYF. In nucleotides, the CDR3 is TGTGCCAGCAGCTTAGGCGGGACGTACGGAAACACCATATATTTT.

This clone was counted only a few times. The CDR3 region is CASSSGTGGLSSGNTIYF. The CDR3, as DNA: TGTGCCAGCAGTTCCGGGACAGGGGGCCTGAGCTCTGGAAACACCATATATTTT. This rearrangement joins TRBV7-2 to TRBJ1-3; 12 bases align to TRBD1. The junction had 9 bases not matched to a gene; V was cut back by 6 bases and J by 0 bases. Germline V gene sequence: CDR1 SGHTA, CDR2 FQGNSA. The CDR3 runs to 18 residues. Filled out from reference TRBV7-2 and TRBJ1-3, the complete variable domain reads GAGVSQSPSNKVTEKGKDVELRCDPISGHTALYWYRQSLGQGLEFLIYFQGNSAPDKSGLPSDRFSAERTGGSVSTLTIQRTQQEDSAVYLCASSSGTGGLSSGNTIYFGEGSWLTVV.

V usage is TRBV28 and J usage is TRBJ1-3; D might be TRBD1 (5 bases). Germline loops: CDR1 MDHEN, CDR2 SYDVKM. V was pared by 5 bases and J by 2 bases, with 10 bases between. This CDR3 spans 14 amino acids. This CDR3 reads CASSLPGPGNTIYF. DNA of the CDR3: TGTGCCAGCAGTCTCCCAGGGCCTGGAAACACCATATATTTT.

Concerning this clone itself: This could be a read error, since a much larger clone is one nucleotide away. The CDR3 spells CSSSLAETQYF. CDR3 coding DNA: TGTTCCAGCAGCCTGGCGGAGACCCAGTACTTC. J is TRBJ2-5 and V is TRBV5-6; no reliable D call. The CDR3 loop spans 11 amino acids. CDR1 is SGHDT and CDR2 is YYEEEE in the germline V gene.

This clone occurred many times. This chain joins TRBV27 and TRBJ2-5, with D maybe TRBD2 (8 bases). V lost 6 bases, J lost 4 bases, and 18 bases lay in between. The CDR3 is made up of 15 amino acids. CDR1 MNHEY and CDR2 SMNVEV come from the germline V gene (reference sequence). CDR3 bases: TGTGCCAGCAGATCAGTCGGGAGGGGGCGAGAGACCCAGTACTTC. It specifies CASRSVGRGRETQYF.

In this sample, this clone turned up many times. The CDR3 is CASSLAGQGGSGANVLTF. The CDR3 DNA reads TGCGCCAGCAGCTTGGCGGGACAGGGAGGCTCTGGGGCCAACGTCCTGACTTTC. The J gene is TRBJ2-6, the V gene TRBV5-1; 9 bases are a match to TRBD1. CDR1 and CDR2 from the germline V gene are SGHRS and YFSETQ. This CDR3 has 18 amino acids. Losses at the gene ends were 0 bases for V and 0 bases for J; bases not matched to a gene: 4.

The gene calls are TRBV6-2 or TRBV6-3 and TRBJ2-7; D unresolved. The V gene lost 1 base and the J gene lost 4 bases, with 5 bases spanning the gap. CDR1 and CDR2 (germline): MNHEY, SVGEGT. The CDR3 runs 12 residues. The CDR3 DNA reads TGTGCCAGCAGTTACTTACGGTACGAGCAGTACTTC. Its protein is CASSYLRYEQYF.

This clone was detected a few times. The rearrangement joins TRBV12-3 or TRBV12-4 to TRBJ1-6, with D maybe TRBD1 (5 bases). Trimming shortened V by 5 bases and J by 15 bases, and 20 bases separated the two germline ends. The CDR3 runs to 14 residues. CDR3 bases: TGTGCCAGCAGTCAGGGCTACGATTATACACGCCTCCACTTT. Protein product: CASSQGYDYTRLHF.

This clone was counted only a few times. A single base separates this from a much larger clone, so it may be a read error. V usage is TRBV9 and J usage is TRBJ2-1; 12 nucleotides line up with TRBD2. This CDR3 is built from 16 residues. Germline V gene lookup returns CDR1 SGDLS and CDR2 YYNGEE. The chain's CDR3 is CAGSEGGLAGYNEHFF. CDR3 in DNA: TGTGCCGGCAGCGAGGGAGGACTAGCGGGGTACAATGAGCATTTCTTC.

This chain uses TRBV6-1 with TRBJ1-5, with a tentative D call TRBD1 (5 bases). The CDR3 is 15 amino acids. V lost 4 bases and J 2 bases, leaving 12 bases between the germline ends. The germline V gene has CDR1 MNHNS and CDR2 SASEGT. Here the CDR3 reads CASSVQGNGNQPQHF. Here the CDR3 DNA reads TGTGCCAGCAGTGTGCAGGGAAATGGCAATCAGCCCCAGCATTTT.

This clone was picked up many times. The chain combines TRBV20-1 with TRBJ2-1; D may be TRBD2 (6 bases). Germline CDR1 reads DFQATT; CDR2 reads SNEGSKA (reference sequence). The V and J ends lost 4 bases and 8 bases respectively, with 12 bases between them. The CDR3 contains 12 residues. In DNA, the CDR3 is TGCAGTGCTATTGAACGGGAGCATGAGCAGTTCTTC. It is translated as CSAIEREHEQFF.

The table lists this clone with many counts. J is TRBJ2-7 and V is TRBV2; 8 positions match TRBD1. J lost 7 bases, V lost 6 bases, and 8 bases had no gene match. Germline V lookup: CDR1 SNHLY, CDR2 FYNNEI. The length of the CDR3 is 13 residues. CDR3 coding DNA: TGTGCCAGCAGGGGACCAGGGGACAGGGAGCAGTACTTC. Its protein product is CASRGPGDREQYF.

In this sample, this clone turned up many times. This chain joins TRBV28 and TRBJ1-1; no clear D. Germline V CDR1 and CDR2: MDHEN, SYDVKM. V gave up 3 bases and J gave up 5 bases, with 4 bases separating them. CDR3 size: 11 residues. For the CDR3, the DNA is TGTGCCAGCAGTTTTTCGACTGAAGCTTTCTTT. This translates into CASSFSTEAFF.

This clone was seen a few times. The chain uses TRBV24-1 and TRBJ1-5; 7 positions match TRBD1. CDR3 length: 14 residues. Germline loops: CDR1 KGHDR, CDR2 SFDVKD. Trimming took 2 bases from V and 6 from J; bases not matched to a gene: 3. Here the CDR3 reads CATSDSGQFQPQHF. DNA of the CDR3: TGTGCCACCAGTGATTCGGGACAGTTTCAGCCCCAGCATTTT.

By frequency in the sample, this clone is medium-sized (0.01 to 0.1%). The chain is built from TRBV28 and TRBJ1-2; the match to TRBD1 covers 7 bases. V lost 5 bases to trimming and J lost 2 bases; unmatched junction nucleotides: 2. The CDR3 contains 13 residues. CDR1 is MDHEN and CDR2 is SYDVKM in the germline V gene. The CDR3 loop is CASSPTGNYGYTF. CDR3 in DNA: TGTGCCAGCAGTCCGACAGGGAACTATGGCTACACCTTC.